This TCR beta chain was found in a study of T cells in Graves' hyperthyroidism and ophthalmopathy. When ophthalmopathy did not progress within 18 months, Graves' hyperthyroidism was considered stable. Patients showing uncontrolled infection, other autoimmune disease, pregnancy or lactation were ineligible. The PBMCs studied were ones that came from 9 to 10 ml fresh peripheral blood. This clonotype has ten or more counts. What it recognizes is unknown. Amplification targeted TCR beta CDR3 regions from RNA transcripts. A first-round RT-PCR of the TCR CDR3 used the HTBI primer set. MiXCR, run by TCRdb on the multiplex PCR reads, gives a single entry per CDR3 protein. The data show hundreds of thousands of distinct CDR3 sequences, around 15% seen once. Germline assignment: CDR1 LGHDT and CDR2 YNNKEL (reference sequence). The junction had 16 bases not matched to a gene; V was cut back by 3 bases and J by 9 bases. The CDR3 runs to 18 residues.

Study results and caveats: Most thyroid clonotypes expanded above 0.001 appeared in blood too.

This sequence originates from a woman aged 18-29 years with Graves' hyperthyroidism. Material: blood. The V and J genes are TRBV3-1 and TRBJ2-1, with 11 bases lining up with TRBD2. The CDR3: CASSQGLAGGRDLVEQFF. The CDR3 DNA follows: TGTGCCAGCAGCCAGGGTCTAGCGGGAGGCCGCGACTTGGTTGAGCAGTTCTTC.